These 3 T cell receptor beta chains were all obtained from the same sample, sequenced in a study of blood T cells in healthy people across ages. Primed by a sample-barcoded 5' primer and a J-beta primer mix, a second PCR proceeded for roughly 7 to 11 cycles. TCRdb redid the calling of the 5' RACE reads with MiXCR, one entry per CDR3 protein. Of around 600,000 distinct CDR3 sequences listed, 47% are singletons. The sequenced sample was blood. These receptors all come from a man at least 80 years old in good health.

J is TRBJ2-3 and V is TRBV30; D gene ambiguous. The germline gives CDR1 GTSNPN, CDR2 SVGIG (reference sequence). The CDR3 contains 10 residues. Trimming left V 3 bases short and J 6 bases short, with 4 bases between. CDR3 in amino acids: CAWRLDTQYF. CDR3 in DNA: TGTGCCTGGAGGCTCGATACGCAGTATTTT. Full variable domain (missing parts from reference TRBV30 and TRBJ2-3): SQTIHQWPATLVQPVGSPLSLECTVEGTSNPNLYWYRQAAGRGLQLLFYSVGIGQISSEVPQNLSASRPQDRQFILSSKKLLLSDSGFYLCAWRLDTQYFGPGTRLTVL.

This clonotype was seen only a few times. The V gene is TRBV7-2, the J gene TRBJ1-6; possibly TRBD1 for D (5 bases). The CDR3 loop spans 18 amino acids. Germline V gene lookup returns CDR1 SGHTA and CDR2 FQGNSA. V shed 3 bases and J shed 4 bases, with 19 bases lying between them. The CDR3 spells CASSLAAGGTAYNSPLHF. The CDR3 coding sequence is TGTGCCAGCAGCTTGGCCGCCGGAGGGACGGCTTATAATTCACCCCTCCACTTT.

This clonotype was recorded once. The chain employs TRBV24-1 and TRBJ1-5; 8 nucleotides agree with TRBD1. CDR1 is KGHDR, CDR2 SFDVKD, per germline. The junction had 5 bases not matched to a gene; V was cut back by 0 bases and J by 2 bases. The CDR3 is 17 residues long. CDR3 DNA sequence: TGTGCCACCAGTGATTTGCAAGACAGGGGTGGCAATCAGCCCCAGCATTTT. Protein: CATSDLQDRGGNQPQHF.